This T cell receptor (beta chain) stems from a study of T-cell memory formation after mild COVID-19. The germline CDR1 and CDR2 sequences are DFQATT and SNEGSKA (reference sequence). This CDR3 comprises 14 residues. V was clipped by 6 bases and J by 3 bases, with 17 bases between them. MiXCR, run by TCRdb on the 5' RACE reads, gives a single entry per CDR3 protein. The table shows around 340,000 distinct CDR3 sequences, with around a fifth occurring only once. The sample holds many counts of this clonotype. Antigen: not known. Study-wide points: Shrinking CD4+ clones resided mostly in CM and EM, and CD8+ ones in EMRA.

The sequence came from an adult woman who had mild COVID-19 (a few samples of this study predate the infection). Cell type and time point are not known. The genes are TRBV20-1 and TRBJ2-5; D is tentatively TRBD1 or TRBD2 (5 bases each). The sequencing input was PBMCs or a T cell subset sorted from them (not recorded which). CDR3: CSATGEGFKETQYF. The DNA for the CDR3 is TGCAGTGCCACCGGTGAGGGGTTTAAAGAGACCCAGTACTTC.